One and the same sample provided the 23 T cell receptor beta chains below, sequenced in a study of blood T cell repertoires in COVID-19. Clones were read by immunoSEQ multiplex PCR, and TCRdb kept only the in-frame ones, dropping some. The sample has approximately 170,000 clones; approximately 74% are singletons. Material: peripheral blood. The receptors were gathered from a woman at least 80 years old with acute or convalescent COVID-19.

This sequence joins TRBV2 and TRBJ1-5; 9 nucleotides align to TRBD1. Germline assignment: CDR1 SNHLY and CDR2 FYNNEI. This CDR3 has 16 amino acids. V was clipped by 6 bases and J by 2 bases; unmatched bases: 8. CDR3 sequence: CASRPNRGQGNQPQHF. Here the CDR3 DNA reads TGTGCCAGCAGGCCAAACAGGGGGCAAGGCAATCAGCCCCAGCATTTT.

Comments on this clone: This same CDR3 is encoded by further DNA sequences in the sample. The gene calls are TRBV19 and TRBJ2-7, with 8 nucleotides matching TRBD2. The junction had 8 bases not matched to a gene; V was cut back by 5 bases and J by 2 bases. Germline values: CDR1 LNHDA, CDR2 SQIVND (reference sequence). The CDR3 extends over 15 amino acids. The CDR3 DNA follows: TGTGCCAGTAGTTCCGCCGGACTAGCCCCCTACGAGCAGTACTTC. Protein: CASSSAGLAPYEQYF.

This clone was seen a few times. The limits of the CDR3 on the DNA are not certain, so only TCRdb's listed CDR3 is given. The chain links TRBV2 to TRBJ2-2; the D call in the table, TRBD2, was not verified against the DNA. Germline V gene sequence: CDR1 SNHLY, CDR2 FYNNEI. The CDR3 is 14 residues long, counting both termini. CDR3 residues: CASILGTGAGELFF.

This clone turned up a few times. The chain links TRBV5-8 to TRBJ2-7; D is uncertain. The CDR3 spans 13 residues. The germline V and J ends were trimmed by 1 base and 6 bases, with 11 bases remaining between them. In germline, CDR1 is SGHTS, CDR2 YDEGEE. CDR3 protein: CASSLNWASEQYF. CDR3 DNA sequence: TGTGCCAGCAGCTTGAACTGGGCTTCCGAGCAGTACTTC. Full variable domain (outside the CDR3, taken from reference TRBV5-8 and TRBJ2-7): EAGVTQSPTHLIKTRGQQATLRCSPISGHTSVYWYQQALGLGLQFLLWYDEGEERNRGNFPPRFSGRQFPNYSSELNVNALELEDSALYLCASSLNWASEQYFGPGTRLTVT.

The chain links TRBV6-5 to TRBJ2-5, with 9 bases matching TRBD1. Trimming at V came to 5 bases and at J to 4 bases, leaving 8 bases not matched to a gene. The CDR3 spans 15 residues. Germline V lookup: CDR1 MNHEY, CDR2 SVGAGI. The DNA of the CDR3 is TGTGCCAGCAGTCCGGGACAGGGAAACTCAGAGACCCAGTACTTC. Translation gives CASSPGQGNSETQYF.

J is TRBJ2-1 and V is TRBV7-3, with 12 bases matching TRBD2. CDR1 is SGHTA, CDR2 FQGTGA, per germline. V lost 5 bases and J lost 5; bases outside the gene matches: 4. This CDR3 is built from 15 residues. For the CDR3, the DNA is TGTGCCAGCAGCCGGACTAGCGGGACCGACAATGAGCAGTTCTTC. Translated: CASSRTSGTDNEQFF.

V gene TRBV28 combines with J gene TRBJ2-7; 9 bases are a match to TRBD1. In germline, CDR1 is MDHEN, CDR2 SYDVKM. J was trimmed by 0 bases and V by 8 bases; bases with no gene match: 5. The CDR3 contains 14 residues. The CDR3: CASGKGQGSYEQYF. The CDR3 DNA is TGTGCCAGCGGAAAGGGACAGGGCTCCTACGAGCAGTACTTC.

The CDR3 DNA reads as TGCGCCAGCAGCCAAGATTCGAGCGGGGATACCTACGAGCAGTACTTC. This gives the protein CASSQDSSGDTYEQYF. This chain joins TRBV4-3 and TRBJ2-7; 7 bases agree with TRBD2. The CDR3 totals 16 residues. V lost 0 bases and J lost 2; bases outside the gene matches: 7. Per the germline V gene, CDR1 is LGHNA and CDR2 is YSLEER.

The CDR3 nucleotides are TGTGCCAGCAGCCAGGACAGGATTAGCACAGATACGCAGTATTTT. This gives the protein CASSQDRISTDTQYF. J is TRBJ2-3 and V is TRBV14; 7 positions match TRBD1. Germline CDR1 and CDR2: SGHDN and FVKESK. The trim removed 3 bases at V and 0 bases at J, leaving 3 bases unmatched. This CDR3 comprises 15 residues.

There are a few counts of this clone. The rearrangement uses TRBV18 and TRBJ2-7, with a weak D call TRBD2 (5 bases). The CDR3 has 15 residues. The V end lost 3 bases, the J end lost 0 bases, and 12 bases lay between the germline ends. Germline lookup yields CDR1 KGHSH and CDR2 LQKENI. CDR3 in amino acids: CASSPGLTSSYEQYF. Here the CDR3 DNA reads TGTGCCAGCTCACCCGGACTGACGAGCTCCTACGAGCAGTACTTC.

This clone turned up a few times. V is TRBV9 and J is TRBJ2-1; perhaps TRBD1 as D (6 bases). V was pared by 4 bases and J by 1 base, with 12 bases between. The CDR3 runs to 15 residues. The V gene's germline CDR1 is SGDLS and CDR2 YYNGEE. CDR3: CASSLGADSYNEQFF. CDR3 bases: TGTGCCAGCAGCCTGGGGGCGGATTCCTACAATGAGCAGTTCTTC.

The chain is built from TRBV24-1 and TRBJ1-2; D gene ambiguous. The germline V gene encodes CDR1 KGHDR and CDR2 SFDVKD. The CDR3 length is 14 residues. V gave up 0 bases and J gave up 8 bases, with 12 bases separating them. CDR3 sequence (DNA): TGTGCCACCAGTGATTTGTCCTTCGCGGGGGGCTACACCTTC. The encoded protein is CATSDLSFAGGYTF.

This sequence joins TRBV28 and TRBJ1-4; 7 bases are a match to TRBD1. This CDR3 contains 15 residues. Trimming took 6 bases from V and 0 from J; bases not matched to a gene: 4. Per germline, CDR1 MDHEN and CDR2 SYDVKM. The CDR3 nucleotides read TGTGCCAGCAGAGGCGGACAGGCAACTAATGAAAAACTGTTTTTT. Encoded protein: CASRGGQATNEKLFF.

The chain has TRBV27 and TRBJ1-5; 7 bases map to TRBD1. The CDR3 runs to 15 residues. V gave up 1 base and J gave up 3 bases; unmatched junction bases: 3. Germline loops: CDR1 MNHEY, CDR2 SMNVEV (reference sequence). The CDR3, as DNA: TGTGCCAGCAGTTTATACAGGGGAGACAATCAGCCCCAGCATTTT. Protein sequence: CASSLYRGDNQPQHF.

The chain couples TRBV19 to TRBJ2-3; 7 nucleotides agree with TRBD1. With V trimmed by 7 bases and J by 0 bases, 1 base remained unmatched. The V gene's germline CDR1 is LNHDA and CDR2 SQIVND (reference sequence). CDR3 length: 13 residues. CDR3: CASNRGSTDTQYF. The CDR3 region has the DNA TGTGCCAGTAACAGGGGTAGCACAGATACGCAGTATTTT.

The chain is built from TRBV29-1 and TRBJ2-1; 8 positions agree with TRBD2. Germline-derived CDR1 and CDR2 are SQVTM and ANQGSEA. V was clipped by 5 bases and J by 7 bases; unmatched bases: 4. The CDR3 is made up of 12 amino acids. The CDR3 reads CSVPGLVNEQFF. CDR3 nucleotides: TGCAGCGTTCCGGGACTAGTTAATGAGCAGTTCTTC.

The rearrangement joins TRBV28 to TRBJ2-5, with 9 bases matching TRBD1. The V segment lost 8 bases and the J segment 5 bases; nucleotides outside the gene matches: 12. This CDR3 has 15 residues. Per germline, CDR1 MDHEN and CDR2 SYDVKM. This CDR3 reads CASVSYRGRVETQYF. For the CDR3, the DNA is TGTGCCAGCGTATCGTACAGGGGGCGGGTGGAGACCCAGTACTTC.

This clone was seen just once. The chain carries TRBV2 and TRBJ2-1; no clear D. CDR1 SNHLY and CDR2 FYNNEI come from the germline V gene. V gave up 6 bases and J gave up 6 bases, with 12 bases separating them. CDR3 length equals 13 residues. The CDR3 region has the DNA TGTGCCAGCAGCGTTGACAACTTCAATGAGCAGTTCTTC. Translated: CASSVDNFNEQFF.

The chain carries TRBV4-1 and TRBJ1-4; D unresolved. There are 15 residues in the CDR3. Germline-derived CDR1 and CDR2 are MGHRA and YSYEKL. V lost 4 bases and J 0 bases, leaving 9 bases between the germline ends. The CDR3 reads CASSRGQTTNEKLFF. CDR3 coding DNA: TGCGCCAGCAGCCGCGGGCAGACAACTAATGAAAAACTGTTTTTT.

In its sample, this clone was seen many times. The chain links TRBV19 to TRBJ2-7; no clear D gene. Germline assignment: CDR1 LNHDA and CDR2 SQIVND (reference sequence). V was trimmed by 7 bases and J by 4 bases, leaving 8 bases between them. This CDR3 has 11 amino acids. The chain's CDR3 is CASTNHYEQYF. As DNA, the CDR3 is TGTGCCAGTACCAATCATTACGAGCAGTACTTC.

This clone was seen a single time. The chain carries TRBV2 and TRBJ2-2, with a tentative D call TRBD1 (5 bases). Germline V gives CDR1 SNHLY, CDR2 FYNNEI. The V end was cut by 8 bases, the J end by 5 bases, with 18 bases between. This CDR3 is 15 amino acids long. The CDR3 region has the DNA TGTGCCAGCGCCGACACAAGACAGCCAACCGGGGAGCTGTTTTTT. As protein: CASADTRQPTGELFF.

The gene calls are TRBV10-3 and TRBJ1-2; D gene unclear. Germline assignment: CDR1 ENHRY and CDR2 SYGVKD. The CDR3 has 14 amino acids. V shed 2 bases and J shed 4 bases, with 11 bases lying between them. CDR3 bases: TGTGCCATCAGTGAGCGGTCGAACCTCTATGGCTACACCTTC. Translating it yields CAISERSNLYGYTF.

This clone was counted between two and nine times. The V and J genes are TRBV6-1 and TRBJ1-3; 10 bases match TRBD1. Germline V lookup: CDR1 MNHNS, CDR2 SASEGT. This CDR3 is 19 amino acids long. The J segment lost 0 bases and the V segment lost 1 base, leaving 9 bases of the junction unmatched. CDR3 loop: CASSEEGTGAFYSGNTIYF. Written as DNA, the CDR3 is TGTGCCAGCAGTGAAGAGGGGACAGGGGCCTTTTACTCTGGAAACACCATATATTTT.